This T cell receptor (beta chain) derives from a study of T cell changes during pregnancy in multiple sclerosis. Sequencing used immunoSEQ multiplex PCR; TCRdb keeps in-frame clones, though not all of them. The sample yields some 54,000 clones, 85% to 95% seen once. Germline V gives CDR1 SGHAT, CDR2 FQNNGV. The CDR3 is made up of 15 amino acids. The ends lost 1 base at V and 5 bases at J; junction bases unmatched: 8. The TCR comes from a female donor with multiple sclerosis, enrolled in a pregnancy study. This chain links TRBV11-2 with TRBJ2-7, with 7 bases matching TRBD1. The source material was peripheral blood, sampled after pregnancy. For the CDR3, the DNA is TGTGCCAGCAGCTTAGTACAGGGACAGTGGAACGAGCAGTACTTC. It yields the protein CASSLVQGQWNEQYF.